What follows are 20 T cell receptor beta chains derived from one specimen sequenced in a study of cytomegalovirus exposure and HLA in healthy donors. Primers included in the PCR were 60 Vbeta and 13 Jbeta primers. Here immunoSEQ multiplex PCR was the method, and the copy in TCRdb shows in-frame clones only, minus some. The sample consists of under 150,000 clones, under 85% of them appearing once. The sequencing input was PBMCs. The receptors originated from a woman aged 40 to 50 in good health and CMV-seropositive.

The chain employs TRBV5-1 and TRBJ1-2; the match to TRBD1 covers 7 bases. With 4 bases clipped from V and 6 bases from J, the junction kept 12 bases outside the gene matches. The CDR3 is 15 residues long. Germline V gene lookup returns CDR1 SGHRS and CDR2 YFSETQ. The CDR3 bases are TGCGCCAGCAGCCAGGACCTGTGGCAGGGGGATGGCTACACCTTC. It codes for CASSQDLWQGDGYTF.

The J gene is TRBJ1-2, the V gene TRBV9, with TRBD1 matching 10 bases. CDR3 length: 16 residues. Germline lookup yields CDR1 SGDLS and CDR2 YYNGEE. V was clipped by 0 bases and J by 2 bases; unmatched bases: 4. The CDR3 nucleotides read TGTGCCAGCAGCGTAGGGGGGGGACAGGGGAACTATGGCTACACCTTC. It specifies CASSVGGGQGNYGYTF.

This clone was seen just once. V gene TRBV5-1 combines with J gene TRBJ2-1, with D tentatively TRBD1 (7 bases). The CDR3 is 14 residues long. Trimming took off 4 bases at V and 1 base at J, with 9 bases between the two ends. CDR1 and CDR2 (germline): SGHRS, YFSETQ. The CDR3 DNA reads TGCGCCAGCAGCGCAGGGGGGTCCTACAATGAGCAGTTCTTC. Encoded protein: CASSAGGSYNEQFF.

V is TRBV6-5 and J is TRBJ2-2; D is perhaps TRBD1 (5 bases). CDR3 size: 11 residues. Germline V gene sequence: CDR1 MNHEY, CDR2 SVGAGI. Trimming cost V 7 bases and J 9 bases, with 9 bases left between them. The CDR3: CASKGARELFF. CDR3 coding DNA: TGTGCCAGCAAAGGGGCCCGGGAGCTGTTTTTT.

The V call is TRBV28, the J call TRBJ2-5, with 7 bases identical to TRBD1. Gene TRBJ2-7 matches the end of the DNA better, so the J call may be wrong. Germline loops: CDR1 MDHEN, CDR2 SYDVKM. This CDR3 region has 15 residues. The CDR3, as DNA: TGTGCCAGCAGTCCCGGTGGGACAGCCCTCTACGAGCAGTACTTC. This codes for CASSPGGTALYEQYF.

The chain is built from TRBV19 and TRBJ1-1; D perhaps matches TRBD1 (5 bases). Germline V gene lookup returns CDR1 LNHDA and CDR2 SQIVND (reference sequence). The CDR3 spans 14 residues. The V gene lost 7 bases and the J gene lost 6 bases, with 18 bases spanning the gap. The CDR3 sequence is CASTGGGFSAEAFF. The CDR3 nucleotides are TGTGCCAGTACCGGGGGAGGGTTCTCAGCTGAAGCTTTCTTT.

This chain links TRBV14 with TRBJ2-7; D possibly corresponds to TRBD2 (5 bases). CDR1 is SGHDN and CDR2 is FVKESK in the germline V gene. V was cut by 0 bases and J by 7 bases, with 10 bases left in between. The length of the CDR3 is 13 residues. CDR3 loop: CASSQEVTGEQYF. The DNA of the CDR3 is TGTGCCAGCAGCCAAGAAGTGACGGGAGAGCAGTACTTC.

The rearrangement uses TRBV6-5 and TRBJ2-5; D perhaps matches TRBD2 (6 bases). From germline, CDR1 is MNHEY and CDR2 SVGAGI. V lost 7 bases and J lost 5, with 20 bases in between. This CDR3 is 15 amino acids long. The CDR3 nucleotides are TGTGCCAGCAAGGAGGGTCCGGGGATTTATGAGACCCAGTACTTC. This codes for CASKEGPGIYETQYF.

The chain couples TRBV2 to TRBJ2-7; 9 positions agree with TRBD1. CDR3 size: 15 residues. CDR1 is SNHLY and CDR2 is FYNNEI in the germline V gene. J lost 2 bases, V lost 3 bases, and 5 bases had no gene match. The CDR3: CASSDHGTGTYEQYF. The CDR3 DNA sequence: TGTGCCAGCAGTGACCACGGGACAGGGACCTACGAGCAGTACTTC.

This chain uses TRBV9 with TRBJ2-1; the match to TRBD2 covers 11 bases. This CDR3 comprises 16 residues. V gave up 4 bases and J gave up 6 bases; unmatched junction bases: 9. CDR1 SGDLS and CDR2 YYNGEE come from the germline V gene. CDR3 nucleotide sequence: TGTGCCAGCAGCCCGAAGATAGCGGGGGGGCTCAATGAGCAGTTCTTC. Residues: CASSPKIAGGLNEQFF.

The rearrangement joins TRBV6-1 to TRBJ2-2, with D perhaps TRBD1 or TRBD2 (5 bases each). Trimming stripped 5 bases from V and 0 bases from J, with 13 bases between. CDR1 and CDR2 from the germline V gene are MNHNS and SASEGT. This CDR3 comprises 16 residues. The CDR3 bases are TGTGCCAGCAGTCAAGGGACGGGATCGAACACCGGGGAGCTGTTTTTT. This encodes CASSQGTGSNTGELFF.

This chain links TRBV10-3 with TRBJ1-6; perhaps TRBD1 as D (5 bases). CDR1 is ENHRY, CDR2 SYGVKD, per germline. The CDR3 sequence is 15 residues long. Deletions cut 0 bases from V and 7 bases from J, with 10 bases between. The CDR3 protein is CAISESLGGNSPLHF. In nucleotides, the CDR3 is TGTGCCATCAGTGAGTCGTTGGGGGGAAATTCACCCCTCCACTTT.

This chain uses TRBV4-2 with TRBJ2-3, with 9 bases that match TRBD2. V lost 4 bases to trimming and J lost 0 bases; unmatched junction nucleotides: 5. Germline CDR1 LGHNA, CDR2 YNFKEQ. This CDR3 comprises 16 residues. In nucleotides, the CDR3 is TGTGCCAGCAGCCCAACTAGCGGGCAAAGCACAGATACGCAGTATTTT. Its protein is CASSPTSGQSTDTQYF.

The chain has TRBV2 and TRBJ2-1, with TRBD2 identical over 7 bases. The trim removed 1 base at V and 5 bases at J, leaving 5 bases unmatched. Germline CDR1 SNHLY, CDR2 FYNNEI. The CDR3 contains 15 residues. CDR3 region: CASSEGAGVHNEQFF. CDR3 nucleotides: TGTGCCAGCAGTGAAGGGGCGGGAGTCCACAATGAGCAGTTCTTC.

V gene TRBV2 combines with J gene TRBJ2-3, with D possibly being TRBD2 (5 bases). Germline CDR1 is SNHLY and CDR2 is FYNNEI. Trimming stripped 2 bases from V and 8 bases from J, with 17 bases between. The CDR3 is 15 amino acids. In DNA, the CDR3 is TGTGCCAGCAGTGAACAAAGCGGTCTGACGGGTACGCAGTATTTT. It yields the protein CASSEQSGLTGTQYF.

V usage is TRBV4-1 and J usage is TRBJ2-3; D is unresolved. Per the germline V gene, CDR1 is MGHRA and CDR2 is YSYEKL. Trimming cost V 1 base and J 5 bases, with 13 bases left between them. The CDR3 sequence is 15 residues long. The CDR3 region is CASSQVGWAGDTQYF. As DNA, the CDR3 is TGCGCCAGCAGCCAAGTGGGTTGGGCCGGAGATACGCAGTATTTT.

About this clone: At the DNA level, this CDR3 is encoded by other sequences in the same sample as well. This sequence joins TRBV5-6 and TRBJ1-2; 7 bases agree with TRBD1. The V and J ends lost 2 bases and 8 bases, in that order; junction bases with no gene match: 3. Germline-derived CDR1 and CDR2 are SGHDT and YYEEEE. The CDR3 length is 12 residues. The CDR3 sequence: CASSFEGGGYTF. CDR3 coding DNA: TGTGCCAGCAGCTTCGAAGGGGGCGGCTACACCTTC. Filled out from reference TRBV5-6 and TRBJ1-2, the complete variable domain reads DAGVTQSPTHLIKTRGQQVTLRCSPKSGHDTVSWYQQALGQGPQFIFQYYEEEERQRGNFPDRFSGHQFPNYSSELNVNALLLGDSALYLCASSFEGGGYTFGSGTRLTVV.

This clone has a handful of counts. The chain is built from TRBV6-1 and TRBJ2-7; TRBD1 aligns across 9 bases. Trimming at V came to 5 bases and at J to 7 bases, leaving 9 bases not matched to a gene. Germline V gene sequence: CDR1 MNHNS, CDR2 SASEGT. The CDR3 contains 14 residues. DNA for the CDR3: TGTGCCAGCAGTCCCTGGGGACAGGGAATGGAGCAGTACTTC. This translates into CASSPWGQGMEQYF.

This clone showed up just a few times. CDR3 sequence (DNA): TGTGCCAGCAGTTACAGGGACATCGGAAACACCATATATTTT. Residues: CASSYRDIGNTIYF. This chain links TRBV6-6 with TRBJ1-3; maybe TRBD1 (6 bases). The CDR3 is made up of 14 amino acids. Germline CDR1 and CDR2: MNHNY and SVGAGI (reference sequence). The V end lost 2 bases, the J end lost 4 bases, and 9 bases lay between the germline ends.

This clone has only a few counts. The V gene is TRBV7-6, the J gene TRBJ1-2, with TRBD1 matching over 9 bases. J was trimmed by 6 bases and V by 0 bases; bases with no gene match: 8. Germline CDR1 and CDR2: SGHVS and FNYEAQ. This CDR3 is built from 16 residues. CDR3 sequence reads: CASSLAETGGSDGYTF. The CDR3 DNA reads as TGTGCCAGCAGCTTAGCTGAGACAGGGGGTTCAGATGGCTACACCTTC.